The 30 T cell receptor beta chains presented below share a single source sample, sequenced in a study of vaccination effects on CD4 cells after COVID-19. For these receptors, no antigen is known. Sequenced by immunoSEQ multiplex PCR; TCRdb stores in-frame clones only, minus some. The sample consists of 30,000 or so clones, 55% to 75% of them appearing once. ViraFEST expansion of antigen-specific CD4+ T cells with viral peptide pools preceded sequencing. Culturing for approximately 10 days preceded CD4+ T cell isolation. Subjects were given two BNT162b2 or mRNA-1273 vaccine doses. The source material was CD4+ T cells from PBMCs cultured with HCoV-NL63 spike peptides, sampled after COVID-19 vaccination. These receptors were taken from a human donor who received a COVID-19 vaccine.

The chain joins TRBV6-4 to TRBJ1-6, with TRBD1 matching over 8 bases. J was trimmed by 9 bases and V by 0 bases; bases with no gene match: 1. CDR3 length: 14 residues. The V gene's germline CDR1 is MRHNA and CDR2 SNTAGT. CDR3 region: CASSDSTGGSPLHF. For the CDR3, the DNA is TGTGCCAGCAGTGACTCAACAGGGGGTTCACCCCTCCACTTT.

The chain combines TRBV19 with TRBJ2-7; either TRBD1 or TRBD2 may supply D (5 bases each). Germline V gives CDR1 LNHDA, CDR2 SQIVND (reference sequence). V lost 7 bases and J lost 3, with 16 bases in between. The CDR3 has 14 amino acids. The CDR3 sequence: CASMAGTWGYEQYF. CDR3 coding DNA: TGTGCCAGTATGGCCGGGACCTGGGGCTACGAGCAGTACTTC.

This chain joins TRBV3-1 (or the pseudogene TRBV3-2) and TRBJ2-3; no clear D. The germline V and J ends were trimmed by 5 bases and 3 bases, with 12 bases remaining between them. Per the germline V gene, CDR1 is LGHDT and CDR2 is YNNKEL (reference sequence). This CDR3 is 14 amino acids long. The CDR3 DNA reads TGTGCCAGCAGCGTCCCCGGAGTAACAGATACGCAGTATTTT. Its protein product is CASSVPGVTDTQYF.

The chain is built from TRBV30 and TRBJ1-1; possible D gene TRBD1, 6 bases. The CDR3 runs to 11 residues. The germline V and J ends were trimmed by 0 bases and 9 bases, with 8 bases remaining between them. Germline V gene lookup returns CDR1 GTSNPN and CDR2 SVGIG (reference sequence). The chain's CDR3 is CAWSVQGKAFF. The CDR3 coding sequence is TGTGCCTGGAGTGTACAGGGAAAAGCTTTCTTT.

This rearrangement joins TRBV24-1 to TRBJ2-7, with 10 bases fitting TRBD1. The CDR3 runs 14 residues. V shed 12 bases, J shed 9 bases, and the junction held 16 bases outside the gene matches. Germline CDR1 and CDR2: KGHDR and SFDVKD. CDR3 coding DNA: TGTGCCGTTTCGACAGGGGGCAACTCCTTGGGGCAGTACTTC. Translation: CAVSTGGNSLGQYF.

The chain links TRBV6-6 to TRBJ2-2, with a weak D call TRBD2 (6 bases). The CDR3 runs to 16 residues. With 8 bases removed from V and 1 base from J, the gap between germline ends came to 17 bases. The germline V gene has CDR1 MNHNY and CDR2 SVGAGI (reference sequence). CDR3 loop: CASLPRDSLNTGELFF. The CDR3 bases are TGTGCCAGCTTACCCCGGGACTCACTGAACACCGGGGAGCTGTTTTTT.

The chain couples TRBV9 to TRBJ2-7; 7 bases line up with TRBD1. The ends lost 5 bases at V and 5 bases at J; junction bases unmatched: 13. Germline V gene data show CDR1 as SGDLS and CDR2 as YYNGEE. There are 15 residues in the CDR3. As DNA, the CDR3 is TGTGCCAGCAGTGAAACTGGACAGGTTCAGAACGAGCAGTACTTC. Its translation: CASSETGQVQNEQYF.

The chain has TRBV7-9 and TRBJ1-2; TRBD1 matches 7 bases. V lost 0 bases to trimming and J lost 6 bases; unmatched junction nucleotides: 7. Germline loops: CDR1 SEHNR, CDR2 FQNEAQ (reference sequence). The CDR3 has 15 amino acids. The CDR3: CASSLATDREDGYTF. In DNA, the CDR3 is TGTGCCAGCAGCTTAGCTACCGACAGGGAGGATGGCTACACCTTC.

V gene TRBV12-3 or TRBV12-4 combines with J gene TRBJ1-2; D unresolved. The V gene lost 5 bases and the J gene lost 5 bases, with 12 bases spanning the gap. CDR3 size: 13 residues. The CDR3 spells CASSPGFGYGYTF. The CDR3 DNA is TGTGCCAGCAGTCCCGGGTTCGGGTATGGCTACACCTTC.

CDR3 protein: CSVEGRTSGRAPYNEQFF. The CDR3 bases are TGCAGCGTTGAAGGGCGGACTAGCGGGAGGGCGCCCTACAATGAGCAGTTCTTC. The chain couples TRBV29-1 to TRBJ2-1, with 15 bases lining up with TRBD2. Germline trimming cut 1 base from V and 2 bases from J; bases unmatched to any gene: 6. The CDR3 covers 18 residues. CDR1 and CDR2 from the germline V gene are SQVTM and ANQGSEA.

The chain uses TRBV12-3 or TRBV12-4 and TRBJ1-6, with D hard to call. The CDR3 contains 12 residues. With 3 bases removed from V and 10 bases from J, the gap between germline ends came to 7 bases. DNA of the CDR3: TGTGCCAGCAGTTTTTTTAGATCACCCCTCCACTTT. It codes for CASSFFRSPLHF.

This sequence joins TRBV18 and TRBJ2-3; the match to TRBD1 covers 7 bases. The CDR3 consists of 15 residues. Germline V lookup: CDR1 KGHSH, CDR2 LQKENI. V dropped 0 bases and J dropped 4; count of bases not matched to a gene: 4. CDR3 in amino acids: CASSPPRQGPDTQYF. The CDR3 nucleotides are TGTGCCAGCTCACCACCGAGACAGGGACCAGATACGCAGTATTTT.

V and J are TRBV4-1 and TRBJ2-2, with TRBD1 as a possible D gene (5 bases). Deletions cut 6 bases from V and 1 base from J, with 9 bases between. The length of the CDR3 is 14 residues. The germline V gene has CDR1 MGHRA and CDR2 YSYEKL. This CDR3 reads CASRDQGNTGELFF. DNA for the CDR3: TGCGCCAGCAGAGACCAGGGGAACACCGGGGAGCTGTTTTTT.

The V gene is TRBV19, the J gene TRBJ2-4, with 7 bases aligning to TRBD1. Germline V lookup: CDR1 LNHDA, CDR2 SQIVND (reference sequence). V lost 11 bases to trimming and J lost 9 bases; unmatched junction nucleotides: 7. The CDR3 length is 11 residues. As DNA, the CDR3 is TGTGCCGCTACAGGGGAAGGCATTCAGTACTTC. This gives the protein CAATGEGIQYF.

The chain recombines TRBV5-1 with TRBJ2-7, with 8 positions matching TRBD1. The CDR3 totals 14 residues. V was pared by 0 bases and J by 3 bases, with 2 bases of the junction left unmatched. Germline values: CDR1 SGHRS, CDR2 YFSETQ. CDR3 loop: CASSLAGQDYEQYF. The CDR3 bases are TGCGCCAGCAGCTTGGCGGGACAGGACTACGAGCAGTACTTC.

V is TRBV11-2 and J is TRBJ1-4, with D uncertain. Trimming cost V 0 bases and J 10 bases, with 15 bases left between them. The CDR3 extends over 15 amino acids. In germline, CDR1 is SGHAT, CDR2 FQNNGV. The CDR3 region is CASSLDIPHPGKLFF. DNA of the CDR3: TGTGCCAGCAGCTTAGATATACCCCACCCAGGAAAACTGTTTTTT.

The chain has TRBV30 and TRBJ2-5; tentative D call: TRBD2 (5 bases). V was clipped by 4 bases and J by 2 bases, with 11 bases between them. The CDR3 spans 13 residues. In germline, CDR1 is GTSNPN, CDR2 SVGIG (reference sequence). DNA of the CDR3: TGTGCCTGGAATAAGCGGCTGCAAGAGACCCAGTACTTC. It yields the protein CAWNKRLQETQYF.

V usage is TRBV3-1 (or the pseudogene TRBV3-2) and J usage is TRBJ2-4; D remains unclear. The CDR3 loop spans 15 amino acids. The V and J ends lost 1 base and 6 bases respectively, with 13 bases between them. CDR1 is LGHDT, CDR2 YNNKEL, per germline (reference sequence). CDR3 amino acids: CASSQVSVVGNIQYF. The CDR3 nucleotides are TGTGCCAGCAGCCAAGTCAGCGTTGTGGGAAACATTCAGTACTTC.

This chain connects TRBV3-1 (or the pseudogene TRBV3-2) to TRBJ2-3, with 9 positions matching TRBD2. V lost 4 bases and J lost 4; bases outside the gene matches: 6. CDR3 length: 15 amino acids. Germline V lookup: CDR1 LGHDT, CDR2 YNNKEL (reference sequence). The DNA for the CDR3 is TGTGCCAGCAGCCCGGGCGGGGGGGCTGCAGATACGCAGTATTTT. This sequence encodes CASSPGGGAADTQYF.

This clone has only a few counts. Here the CDR3 DNA reads TGCGCCAGCCACGACAGTAGCTATGGCTACACCTTC. It codes for CASHDSSYGYTF. This rearrangement joins TRBV5-1 to TRBJ1-2, with TRBD1 as a possible D gene (5 bases). In germline, CDR1 is SGHRS, CDR2 YFSETQ. The CDR3 has 12 amino acids. The V end was cut by 7 bases, the J end by 4 bases, with 11 bases between.

This clone was found a few times. The gene calls are TRBV6-1 and TRBJ2-1; TRBD2 matches at 11 bases. J lost 7 bases, V lost 2 bases, and 1 base had no gene match. Germline V gene sequence: CDR1 MNHNS, CDR2 SASEGT. The CDR3 totals 14 residues. CDR3 loop: CASSEIAGGNEQFF. CDR3 in DNA: TGTGCCAGCAGTGAAATAGCGGGGGGGAATGAGCAGTTCTTC.

J is TRBJ2-6 and V is TRBV10-1, with D perhaps TRBD1 (6 bases). CDR1 and CDR2 (germline): WNHNN, SYGVQD (reference sequence). This CDR3 is built from 15 residues. The V gene lost 6 bases and the J gene lost 3 bases, with 12 bases spanning the gap. In DNA, the CDR3 is TGCGCCAGCAGAAAACAGGGAAATGGGGCCAACGTCCTGACTTTC. Protein sequence: CASRKQGNGANVLTF.

V gene TRBV27 combines with J gene TRBJ2-5; 7 bases map to TRBD1. V trimming: 3 bases; J trimming: 5 bases; junction bases outside the gene matches: 3. The CDR3 has 13 amino acids. Germline lookup yields CDR1 MNHEY and CDR2 SMNVEV (reference sequence). This chain's CDR3 is CASSLTGRETQYF. The CDR3 bases are TGTGCCAGCAGTTTGACAGGGCGGGAGACCCAGTACTTC.

In this sample, this clone turned up once. V usage is TRBV2 and J usage is TRBJ2-5; unclear D gene. In germline, CDR1 is SNHLY, CDR2 FYNNEI. Trimming shortened V by 9 bases and J by 0 bases, and 8 bases separated the two germline ends. The CDR3 is made up of 12 amino acids. CDR3: CASKTDQETQYF. The CDR3 bases are TGTGCCAGTAAAACGGACCAAGAGACCCAGTACTTC.

The chain links TRBV5-6 to TRBJ2-2, with 7 bases aligning to TRBD2. J gave up 0 bases and V 2 bases, and 4 bases lay outside the gene matches. Looked up from germline, CDR1 is SGHDT and CDR2 is YYEEEE. The CDR3 has 16 residues. CDR3 in DNA: TGTGCCAGCAGCTTCGAGGGACTAACGAACACCGGGGAGCTGTTTTTT. Translating gives CASSFEGLTNTGELFF.

This clone was seen only a few times. The chain links TRBV6-6 to TRBJ1-2, with D possibly TRBD1 on 5 matching bases. The CDR3 is made up of 16 amino acids. With 2 bases removed from V and 4 bases from J, the gap between germline ends came to 17 bases. Per the germline V gene, CDR1 is MNHNY and CDR2 is SVGAGI (reference sequence). CDR3 sequence reads: CASSYPWGSPLYGYTF. Here the CDR3 DNA reads TGTGCCAGCAGTTACCCGTGGGGGTCCCCCCTCTATGGCTACACCTTC.

CDR3 in amino acids: CASSLTARQRAFF. The DNA for the CDR3 is TGTGCCAGCAGTTTAACCGCCCGACAGAGGGCTTTCTTT. This chain links TRBV12-3 or TRBV12-4 with TRBJ1-1; D may be TRBD1 (5 bases). V gave up 2 bases and J gave up 11 bases, with 15 bases separating them. The length of the CDR3 is 13 residues.

The chain joins TRBV18 to TRBJ2-3; 10 positions agree with TRBD2. The germline CDR1 and CDR2 sequences are KGHSH and LQKENI. The CDR3 length is 14 residues. The V gene end was trimmed by 1 base and the J gene end by 8 bases; junction bases not matched to a gene: 3. CDR3 nucleotides: TGTGCCAGCTCACCACAGCGGGAGGGTGGTACGCAGTATTTT. Translated: CASSPQREGGTQYF.

This clone was counted between two and nine times. The rearrangement uses TRBV2 and TRBJ1-2; a weak D match, TRBD1 (6 bases). Germline CDR1 is SNHLY and CDR2 is FYNNEI. This CDR3 is built from 14 residues. V dropped 2 bases and J dropped 4 bases, with 11 bases sitting between them. The chain's CDR3 is CASSEPGEVYGYTF. The CDR3 DNA sequence: TGTGCCAGCAGTGAACCAGGGGAGGTCTATGGCTACACCTTC.

V usage is TRBV2 and J usage is TRBJ1-2; D perhaps matches TRBD1 (5 bases). The CDR3 covers 15 residues. Germline V gives CDR1 SNHLY, CDR2 FYNNEI. Trimming left V 2 bases short and J 8 bases short, with 18 bases between. CDR3 sequence reads: CASSEIMPGPQGYTF. The CDR3, as DNA: TGTGCCAGCAGTGAAATTATGCCGGGACCCCAAGGCTACACCTTC.